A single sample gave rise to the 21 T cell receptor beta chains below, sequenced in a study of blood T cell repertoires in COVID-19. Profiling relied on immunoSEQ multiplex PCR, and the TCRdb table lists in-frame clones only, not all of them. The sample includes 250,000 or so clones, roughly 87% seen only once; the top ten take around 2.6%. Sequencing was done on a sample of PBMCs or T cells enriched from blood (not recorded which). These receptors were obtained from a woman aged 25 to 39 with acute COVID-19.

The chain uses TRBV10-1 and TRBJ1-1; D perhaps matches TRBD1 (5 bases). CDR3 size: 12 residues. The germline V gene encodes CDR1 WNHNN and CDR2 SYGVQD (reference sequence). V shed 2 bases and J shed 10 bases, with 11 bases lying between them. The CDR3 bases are TGCGCCAGCAGTGAGGACCGGGGGGTAGCTTTCTTT. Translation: CASSEDRGVAFF.

The CDR3 loop reads CASSETGDTGANVLTF. As DNA, the CDR3 is TGTGCCAGCAGTGAAACAGGGGACACTGGGGCCAACGTCCTGACTTTC. The chain uses TRBV6-4 and TRBJ2-6, with 7 bases lining up with TRBD1. CDR1 is MRHNA, CDR2 SNTAGT, per germline. This CDR3 is 16 amino acids long. V was clipped by 3 bases and J by 2 bases; unmatched bases: 4.

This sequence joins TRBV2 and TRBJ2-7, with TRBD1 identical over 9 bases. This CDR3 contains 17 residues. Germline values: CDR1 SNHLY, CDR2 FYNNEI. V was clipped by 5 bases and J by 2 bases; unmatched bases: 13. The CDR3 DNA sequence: TGTGCCAGCAGTCTGGAAACAGGGGGCTTTTATACCTACGAGCAGTACTTC. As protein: CASSLETGGFYTYEQYF.

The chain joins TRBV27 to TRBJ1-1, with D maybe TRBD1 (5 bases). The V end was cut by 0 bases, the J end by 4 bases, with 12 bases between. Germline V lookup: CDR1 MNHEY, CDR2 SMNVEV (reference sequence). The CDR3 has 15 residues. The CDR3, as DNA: TGTGCCAGCAGTTTATCGCCTTATCAGGGCACTGAAGCTTTCTTT. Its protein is CASSLSPYQGTEAFF.

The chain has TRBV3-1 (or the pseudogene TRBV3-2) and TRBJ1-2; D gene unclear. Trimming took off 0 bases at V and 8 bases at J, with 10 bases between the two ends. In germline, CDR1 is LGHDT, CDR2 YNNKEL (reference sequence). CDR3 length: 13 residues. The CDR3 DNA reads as TGTGCCAGCAGCCAAGAGGAAGCGGAGGGCTACACCTTC. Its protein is CASSQEEAEGYTF.

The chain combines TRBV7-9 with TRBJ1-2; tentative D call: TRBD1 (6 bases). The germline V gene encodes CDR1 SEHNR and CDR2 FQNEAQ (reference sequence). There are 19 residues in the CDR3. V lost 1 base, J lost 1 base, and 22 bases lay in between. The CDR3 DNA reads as TGTGCCAGCAGCTTAGAAGTTCTTTTATCGGACAGATTTAACTATGGCTACACCTTC. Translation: CASSLEVLLSDRFNYGYTF.

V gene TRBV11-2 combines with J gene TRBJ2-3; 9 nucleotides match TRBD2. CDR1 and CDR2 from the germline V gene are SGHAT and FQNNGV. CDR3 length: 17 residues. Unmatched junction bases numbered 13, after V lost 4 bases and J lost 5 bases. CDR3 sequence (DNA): TGTGCCAGCAGCTATATCCTGGCTAGCGGGGCCCAAGATACGCAGTATTTT. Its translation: CASSYILASGAQDTQYF.

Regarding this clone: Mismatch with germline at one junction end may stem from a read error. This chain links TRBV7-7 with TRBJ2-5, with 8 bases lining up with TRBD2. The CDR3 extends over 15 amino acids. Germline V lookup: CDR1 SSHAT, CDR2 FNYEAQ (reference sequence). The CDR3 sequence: CASSLGSGGGETQYF. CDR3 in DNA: TGTGCTAGCAGCTTAGGAAGCGGGGGTGGAGAGACCCAGTACTTC.

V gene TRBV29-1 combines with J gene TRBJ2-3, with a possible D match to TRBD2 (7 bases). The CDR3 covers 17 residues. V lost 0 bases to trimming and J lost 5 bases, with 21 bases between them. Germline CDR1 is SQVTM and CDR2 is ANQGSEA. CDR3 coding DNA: TGCAGCGTTGAAGATCCTGGGGGGGCCGGTTTTTTAGATACGCAGTATTTT. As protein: CSVEDPGGAGFLDTQYF.

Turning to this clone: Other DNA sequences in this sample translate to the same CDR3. The DNA for the CDR3 is TGTGCCAGCAGCCAAGGGACAGGCGGGAACACTGAAGCTTTCTTT. This encodes CASSQGTGGNTEAFF. The chain couples TRBV3-1 (or the pseudogene TRBV3-2) to TRBJ1-1, with 7 nucleotides matching TRBD1. The CDR3 is made up of 15 amino acids. Losses at the gene ends were 1 base for V and 1 base for J; bases not matched to a gene: 3. CDR1 and CDR2 from the germline V gene are LGHDT and YNNKEL (reference sequence).

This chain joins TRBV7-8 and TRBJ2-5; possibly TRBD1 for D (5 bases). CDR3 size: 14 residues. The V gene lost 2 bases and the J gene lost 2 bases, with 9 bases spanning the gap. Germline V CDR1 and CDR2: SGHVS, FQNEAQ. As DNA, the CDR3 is TGTGCCAGCAGCTTATCGACAGCTCAAGAGACCCAGTACTTC. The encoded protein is CASSLSTAQETQYF.

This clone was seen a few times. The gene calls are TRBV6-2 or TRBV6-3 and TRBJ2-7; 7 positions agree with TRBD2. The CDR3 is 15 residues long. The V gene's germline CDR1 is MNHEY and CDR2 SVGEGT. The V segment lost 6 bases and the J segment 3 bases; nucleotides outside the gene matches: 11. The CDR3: CASSPRDYRYYEQYF. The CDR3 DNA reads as TGTGCCAGCAGCCCTCGGGACTATCGATACTACGAGCAGTACTTC.

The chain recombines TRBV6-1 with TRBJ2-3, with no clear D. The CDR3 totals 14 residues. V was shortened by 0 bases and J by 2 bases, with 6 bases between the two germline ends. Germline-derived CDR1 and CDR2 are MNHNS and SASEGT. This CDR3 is CASSEAWPTDTQYF. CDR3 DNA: TGTGCCAGCAGTGAAGCATGGCCCACAGATACGCAGTATTTT.

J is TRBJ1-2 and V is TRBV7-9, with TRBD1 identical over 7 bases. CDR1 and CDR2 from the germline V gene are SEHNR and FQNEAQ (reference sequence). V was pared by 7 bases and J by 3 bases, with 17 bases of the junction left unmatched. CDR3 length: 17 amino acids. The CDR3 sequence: CASTINLQGNFDYGYTF. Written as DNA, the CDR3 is TGTGCCAGCACCATTAACTTACAGGGGAATTTTGACTATGGCTACACCTTC.

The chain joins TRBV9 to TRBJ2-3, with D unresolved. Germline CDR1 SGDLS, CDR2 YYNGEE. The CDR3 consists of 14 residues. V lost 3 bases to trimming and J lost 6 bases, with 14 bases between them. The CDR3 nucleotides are TGTGCCAGCAGCGCCGGGTCCACCGGGGATACGCAGTATTTT. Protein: CASSAGSTGDTQYF.

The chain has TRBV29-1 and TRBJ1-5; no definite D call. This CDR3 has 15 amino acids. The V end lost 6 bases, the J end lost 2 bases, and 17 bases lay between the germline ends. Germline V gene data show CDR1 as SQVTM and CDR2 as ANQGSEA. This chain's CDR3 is CSVADGLLGNQPQHF. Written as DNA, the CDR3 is TGCAGCGTCGCAGACGGACTACTCGGCAATCAGCCCCAGCATTTT.

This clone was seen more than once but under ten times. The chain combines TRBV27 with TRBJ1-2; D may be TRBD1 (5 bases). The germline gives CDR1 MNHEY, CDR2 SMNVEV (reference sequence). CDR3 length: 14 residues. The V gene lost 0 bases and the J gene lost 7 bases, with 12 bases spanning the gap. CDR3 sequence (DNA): TGTGCCAGCAGTTTATCGGGGGGAGCAAGTGGCTACACCTTC. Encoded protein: CASSLSGGASGYTF.

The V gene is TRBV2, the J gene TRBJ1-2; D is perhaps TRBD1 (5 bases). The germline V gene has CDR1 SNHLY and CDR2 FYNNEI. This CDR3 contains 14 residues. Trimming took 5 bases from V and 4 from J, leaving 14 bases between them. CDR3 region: CASSPQGPGYGYTF. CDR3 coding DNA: TGTGCCAGCAGTCCTCAGGGTCCCGGCTATGGCTACACCTTC. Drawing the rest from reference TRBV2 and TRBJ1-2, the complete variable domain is EPEVTQTPSHQVTQMGQEVILRCVPISNHLYFYWYRQILGQKVEFLVSFYNNEISEKSEIFDDQFSVERPDGSNFTLKIRSTKLEDSAMYFCASSPQGPGYGYTFGSGTRLTVV.

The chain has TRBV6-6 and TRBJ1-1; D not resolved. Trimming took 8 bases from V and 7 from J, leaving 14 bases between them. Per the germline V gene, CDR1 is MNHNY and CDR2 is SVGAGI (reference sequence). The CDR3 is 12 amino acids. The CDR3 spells CASVDVQVEAFF. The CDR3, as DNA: TGTGCCAGCGTAGATGTTCAGGTTGAAGCTTTCTTT.

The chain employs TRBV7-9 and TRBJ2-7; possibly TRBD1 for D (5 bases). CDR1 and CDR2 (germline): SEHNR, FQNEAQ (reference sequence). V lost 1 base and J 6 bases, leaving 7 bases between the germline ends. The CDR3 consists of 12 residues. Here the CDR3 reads CASSLVRGEQYF. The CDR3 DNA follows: TGTGCCAGCAGCTTAGTTAGGGGCGAGCAGTACTTC.

The CDR3 spells CAWSVGVAGYTF. CDR3 DNA: TGTGCCTGGAGTGTCGGCGTAGCTGGCTACACCTTC. The chain uses TRBV30 and TRBJ1-2; D is uncertain. The CDR3 totals 12 residues. Trimming removed 0 bases from V and 7 bases from J, with 9 bases in between. CDR1 is GTSNPN and CDR2 is SVGIG in the germline V gene (reference sequence).